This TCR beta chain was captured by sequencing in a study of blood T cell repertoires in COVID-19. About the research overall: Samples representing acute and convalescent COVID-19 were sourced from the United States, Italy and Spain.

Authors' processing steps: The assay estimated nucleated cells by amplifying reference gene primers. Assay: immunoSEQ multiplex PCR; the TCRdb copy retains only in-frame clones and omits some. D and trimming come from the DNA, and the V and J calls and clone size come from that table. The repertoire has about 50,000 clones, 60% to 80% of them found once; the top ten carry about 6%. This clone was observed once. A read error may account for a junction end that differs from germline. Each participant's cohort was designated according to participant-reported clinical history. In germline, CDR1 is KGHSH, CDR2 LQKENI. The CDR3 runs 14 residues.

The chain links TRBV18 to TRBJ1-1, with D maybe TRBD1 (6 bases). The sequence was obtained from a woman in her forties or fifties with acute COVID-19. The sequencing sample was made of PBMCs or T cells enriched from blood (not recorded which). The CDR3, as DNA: TGTGCCAGCTCCCCACAGGGTGAGGGCACTGAAGCTTTCTTT. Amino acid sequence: CASSPQGEGTEAFF.